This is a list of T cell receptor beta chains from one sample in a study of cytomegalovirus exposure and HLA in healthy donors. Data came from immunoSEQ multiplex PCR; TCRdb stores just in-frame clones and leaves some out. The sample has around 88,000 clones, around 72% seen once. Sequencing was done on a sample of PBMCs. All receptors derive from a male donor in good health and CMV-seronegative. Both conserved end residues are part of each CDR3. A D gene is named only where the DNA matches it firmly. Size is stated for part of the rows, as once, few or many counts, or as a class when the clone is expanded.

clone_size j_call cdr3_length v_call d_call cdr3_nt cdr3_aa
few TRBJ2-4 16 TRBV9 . TGTGCCAGCAGCACAGGAGCCGGACAAGCCAAAAACATTCAGTACTTC CASSTGAGQAKNIQYF
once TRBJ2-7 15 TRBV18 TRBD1 TGTGCCAGCTCACCACAACAGGGGGCTGGTTACGAGCAGTACTTC CASSPQQGAGYEQYF
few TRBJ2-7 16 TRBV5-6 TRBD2 TGTGCCAGCAGCGAAACGCTAGCGGGAGCACCCCACGAGCAGTACTTC CASSETLAGAPHEQYF
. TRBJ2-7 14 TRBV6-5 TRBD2 TGTGCCAGCAGCCTAAGCGGGATCTCCTACGAGCAGTACTTC CASSLSGISYEQYF
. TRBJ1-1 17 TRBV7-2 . TGTGCCAGCAGTTACCTGACCCGAACTGAGGGAAGGACTGAAGCTTTCTTT CASSYLTRTEGRTEAFF
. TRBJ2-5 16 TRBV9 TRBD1 TGTGCCAGCAGCGTAGTAGGTCAGGGGGCGGGGGAGACCCAGTACTTC CASSVVGQGAGETQYF
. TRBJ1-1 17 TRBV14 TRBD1 TGTGCCAGCAGCCAGAACAGGACAGGGGCGAGGAACACTGAAGCTTTCTTT CASSQNRTGARNTEAFF
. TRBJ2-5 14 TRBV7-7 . TGTGCCAGCAGCTTATCGGCGGCGAAAGAGACCCAGTACTTC CASSLSAAKETQYF
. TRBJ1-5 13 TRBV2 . TGTGCCAGTGTCGGAGGACGAAGTCAGCCCCAGCATTTT CASVGGRSQPQHF
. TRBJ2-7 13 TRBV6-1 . TGTGCCAGCACCAGAAGATCTCCTGGCGAGCAGTACTTC CASTRRSPGEQYF
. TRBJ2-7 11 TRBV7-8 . TGTGCCAGCACACGAACTTACGAGCAGTACTTC CASTRTYEQYF
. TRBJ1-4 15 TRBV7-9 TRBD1 TGTGCCAGCAGCCAAAGCCGGACAGGGCTCGAAAAACTGTTTTTT CASSQSRTGLEKLFF
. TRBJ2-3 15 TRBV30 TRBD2 TGTGCCTGGAGGACTAGCGGGAGGCTCTCAGATACGCAGTATTTT CAWRTSGRLSDTQYF
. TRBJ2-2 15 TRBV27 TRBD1 TGTGCCAGCAGGATAACAGGGGGCACGGCCGGGGAGCTGTTTTTT CASRITGGTAGELFF
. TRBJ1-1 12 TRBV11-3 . TGTGCCAGCAGCAGGGGTAACACTGAAGCTTTCTTT CASSRGNTEAFF
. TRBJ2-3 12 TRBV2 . TGTGCCAGCAGCCAGGGGCAAGATACGCAGTATTTT CASSQGQDTQYF
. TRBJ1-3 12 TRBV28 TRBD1 TGTGCCATCGGCACAGGGGCCCTAGGCAAATATTTT CAIGTGALGKYF
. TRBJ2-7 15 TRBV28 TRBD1 TGTGCCAGCAGAAACGTGCAGGGGGCCCCCTACGAGCAGTACTTC CASRNVQGAPYEQYF
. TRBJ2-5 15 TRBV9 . TGTGCCAGCAGCGTTTGGGACACCCTCCAAGAGACCCAGTACTTC CASSVWDTLQETQYF
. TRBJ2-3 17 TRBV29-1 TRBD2 TGCAGCGTCGAAACTAGCGGGAGGGTTCGAAGCACAGATACGCAGTATTTT CSVETSGRVRSTDTQYF
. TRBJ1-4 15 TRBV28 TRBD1 TGTGCCAGCAGATCCCGGGACAGGTTTAATGAAAAACTGTTTTTT CASRSRDRFNEKLFF
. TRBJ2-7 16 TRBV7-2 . TGTGCCAGCAGCTTACGGGGTCTGCGGGGCTCCTACGAGCAGTACTTC CASSLRGLRGSYEQYF
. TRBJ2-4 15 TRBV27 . TGTGCCAGCAGGGGCGGAGGAATAGCCAAAAACATTCAGTACTTC CASRGGGIAKNIQYF
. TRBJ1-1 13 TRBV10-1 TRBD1 TGCGCCAGCAGGGGGGACAGGAATCCGAGAGCTTTCTTT CASRGDRNPRAFF
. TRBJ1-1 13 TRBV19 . TGTGCCAGTAGTACTCGGACAGTGACTGAAGCTTTCTTT CASSTRTVTEAFF
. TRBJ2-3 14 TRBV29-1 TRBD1 TGCAGCGTTAACAGGGGGAGTTCGGCAGATACGCAGTATTTT CSVNRGSSADTQYF
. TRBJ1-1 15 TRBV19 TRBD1 TGTGCCAGTGGGTCCCTGGACAGGAGTTACACTGAAGCTTTCTTT CASGSLDRSYTEAFF
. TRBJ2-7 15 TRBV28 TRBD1 TGTGCCGTAGGGGATCCGGACAGGGGTCCCTACGAGCAGTACTTC CAVGDPDRGPYEQYF
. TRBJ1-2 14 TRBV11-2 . TGTGCCAGCAGCACCGGGACGGCGGAGGGAGGCTACACCTTC CASSTGTAEGGYTF
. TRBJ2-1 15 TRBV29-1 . TGCAGCGTCCACCTACTCCTACTATACAATGAAGGGCAGTTCTTC CSVHLLLLYNEGQFF
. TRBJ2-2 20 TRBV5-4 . TGTGCCAGCAGCTCTCTCAATTTTGGAACAGGGGTAGGAGGGACCGGGGAGCTGTTTTTT CASSSLNFGTGVGGTGELFF
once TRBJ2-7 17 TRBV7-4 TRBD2 TGTGCCAGCAGCTCCTTTGCTCGGGAGGGAAGCTCCTACGAGCAGTACTTC CASSSFAREGSSYEQYF
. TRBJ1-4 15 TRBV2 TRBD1 TGTGCCAGCAGTGATTTCGGGACAGTTGATGAAAAACTGTTTTTT CASSDFGTVDEKLFF
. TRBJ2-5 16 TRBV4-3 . TGCGCCAGCAGCCAAGATTCGCCAGGGTGGACAGAGACCCAGTACTTC CASSQDSPGWTETQYF
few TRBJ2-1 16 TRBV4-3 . TGCGCCAGCAGCCCGAGTAGGGAGAACTCCTACAATGAGCAGTTCTTC CASSPSRENSYNEQFF
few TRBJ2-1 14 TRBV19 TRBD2 TGTGCCAGTAGTATCGGGACTAGCGGGAATGAGCAGTTCTTC CASSIGTSGNEQFF
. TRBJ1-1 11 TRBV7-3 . TGTGCCAGCAGCCTAGGACAGCAAGCTTTCTTT CASSLGQQAFF
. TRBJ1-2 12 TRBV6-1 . TGTGCCAGCAGGACACACTTCTATGGCTACACCTTC CASRTHFYGYTF
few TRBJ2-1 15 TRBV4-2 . TGTGCCAGCAGCCAAGATCTGGGAGGGGGGGATGAGCAGTTCTTC CASSQDLGGGDEQFF
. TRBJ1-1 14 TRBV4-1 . TGCGCCAGCAGCCCGCGGGACTTTGGCACTGAAGCTTTCTTT CASSPRDFGTEAFF
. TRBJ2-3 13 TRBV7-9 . TGTGCCAGCGGCGGGTATGGTACAGATACGCAGTATTTT CASGGYGTDTQYF
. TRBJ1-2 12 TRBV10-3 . TGTGCCATCAGTGAGTTCAACATGGGCTACACCTTC CAISEFNMGYTF
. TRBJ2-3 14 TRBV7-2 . TGTGCCAGCAGCCCCCCTGGGGGCCCAGATACGCAGTATTTT CASSPPGGPDTQYF
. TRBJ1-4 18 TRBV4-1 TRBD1 TGCGCCAGCAGCGCCCGGGACAGGGGGCTCAGTACAAATGAAAAACTGTTTTTT CASSARDRGLSTNEKLFF
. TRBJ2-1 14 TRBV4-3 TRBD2 TGCGCCAGCAGCCAAGAGCGGGAGTACGGTGAGCAGTTCTTC CASSQEREYGEQFF
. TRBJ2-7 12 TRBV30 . TGTGCCTGGAGCACAGGTCCCTACGAGCAGTACTTC CAWSTGPYEQYF
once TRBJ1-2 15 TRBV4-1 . TGCGCCAGCAGCCAACCTATCGGGAGTAACTATGGCTACACCTTC CASSQPIGSNYGYTF
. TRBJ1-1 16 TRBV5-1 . TGCGCCAGCAGCTTGGGGTTGCGGGGCATGAACACTGAAGCTTTCTTT CASSLGLRGMNTEAFF
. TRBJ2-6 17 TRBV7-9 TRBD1 TGTGCCAGCAGCGAGACAGGGGGCGCGGCTGGGGCCAACGTCCTGACTTTC CASSETGGAAGANVLTF
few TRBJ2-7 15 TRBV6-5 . TGTGCCAGCAGTCCGCGGACCCATCAGGGGTACGAGCAGTACTTC CASSPRTHQGYEQYF
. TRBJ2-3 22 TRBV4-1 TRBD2 TGCGCCAGCAGCCAAGAGGCATCGTGGGGACTAGCGGGAGTGGGGTACACAGATACGCAGTATTTT CASSQEASWGLAGVGYTDTQYF